This record concerns one T cell receptor (beta chain) sequence. Its antigen remains undetermined. No clone much larger than this one lies a single base away; base qualities are absent. Reading from cysteine to phenylalanine, the CDR3 counts 15 amino acids. Kept here is only the CDR3 DNA, which spans 45 bases and is read in frame from base 1. From V the trimming removes 1 base and from J it removes 7 bases, while the gene matches leave 7 bases of the junction unaccounted for. CDR1 is given as LGHNA and CDR2 as YSLEER, both from the germline V gene. The sample originates from a study of technical replicates of blood from a handful of donors (dated 2017 in TCRdb). The library relied on the immunoSEQ multiplex PCR assay. The clones in this table, taken by TCRdb from immuneACCESS, are in-frame only. Not every clone is retained; where verified, under half of the shortfall comes from an unresolved V gene, and the cause of the rest is unknown. The table for this sample lists roughly 62,000 clones; around 92% of them were counted only once. In total, the top ten clones hold under 5% of the sample.

Sequencing input: PBMCs. This TCR came from a human donor in good health. Some clones in this sample may be carry-over from other donors' samples. The chain employs TRBV4-3 and TRBJ2-1; 7 bases in the middle match TRBD2. The CDR3 is CASSQVRDYRNEQFF. The base sequence is TGCGCCAGCAGCCAAGTCCGGGACTACCGTAATGAGCAGTTCTTC.